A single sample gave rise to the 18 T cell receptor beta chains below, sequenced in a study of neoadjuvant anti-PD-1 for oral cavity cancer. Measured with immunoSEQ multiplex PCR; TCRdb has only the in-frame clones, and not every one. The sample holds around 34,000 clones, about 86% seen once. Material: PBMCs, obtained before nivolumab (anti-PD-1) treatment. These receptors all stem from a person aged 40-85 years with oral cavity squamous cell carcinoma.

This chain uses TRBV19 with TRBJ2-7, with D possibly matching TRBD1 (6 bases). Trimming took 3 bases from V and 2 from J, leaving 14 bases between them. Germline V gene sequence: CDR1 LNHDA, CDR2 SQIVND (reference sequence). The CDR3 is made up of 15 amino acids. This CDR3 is CASSMSRGSAYEQYF. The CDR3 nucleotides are TGTGCCAGTAGTATGTCCAGGGGCTCCGCCTACGAGCAGTACTTC.

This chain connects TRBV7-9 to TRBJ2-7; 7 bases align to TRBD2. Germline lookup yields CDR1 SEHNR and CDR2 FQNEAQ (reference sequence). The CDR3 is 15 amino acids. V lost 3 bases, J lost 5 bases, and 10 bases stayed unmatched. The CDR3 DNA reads TGTGCCAGCAGCTTCTCCGGACGGGAGGTGGACGAGCAGTACTTC. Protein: CASSFSGREVDEQYF.

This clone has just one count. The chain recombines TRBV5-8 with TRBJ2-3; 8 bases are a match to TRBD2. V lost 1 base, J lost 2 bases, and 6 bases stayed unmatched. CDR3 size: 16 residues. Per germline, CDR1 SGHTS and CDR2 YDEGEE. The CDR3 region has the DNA TGTGCCAGCAGCTTGCTCCGGGGGGGCCCCACAGATACGCAGTATTTT. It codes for CASSLLRGGPTDTQYF.

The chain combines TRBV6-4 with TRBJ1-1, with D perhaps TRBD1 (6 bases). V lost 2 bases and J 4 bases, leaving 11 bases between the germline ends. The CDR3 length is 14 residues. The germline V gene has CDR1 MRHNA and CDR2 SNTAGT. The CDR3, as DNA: TGTGCCAGCAGTGACGGTGAAGGGGGCACTGAAGCTTTCTTT. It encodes CASSDGEGGTEAFF.

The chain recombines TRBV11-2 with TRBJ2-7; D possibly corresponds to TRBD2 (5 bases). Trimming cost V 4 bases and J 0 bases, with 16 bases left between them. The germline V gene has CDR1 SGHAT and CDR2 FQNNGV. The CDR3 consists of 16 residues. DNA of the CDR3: TGTGCCAGCAGCTACACCGAGGGCCGAAGCTCCTACGAGCAGTACTTC. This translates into CASSYTEGRSSYEQYF.

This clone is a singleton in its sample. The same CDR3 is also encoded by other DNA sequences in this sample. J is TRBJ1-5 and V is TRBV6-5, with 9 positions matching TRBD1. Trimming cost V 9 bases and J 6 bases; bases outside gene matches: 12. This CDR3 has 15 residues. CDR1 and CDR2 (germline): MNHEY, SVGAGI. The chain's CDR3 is CASSINRGHLQPQHF. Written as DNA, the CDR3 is TGTGCCAGTAGTATCAACAGGGGGCACCTTCAGCCCCAGCATTTT.

The CDR3 here is CASSVGGNTEAFF. CDR3 coding DNA: TGCGCCAGCAGTGTGGGCGGAAACACTGAAGCTTTCTTT. V usage is TRBV10-2 and J usage is TRBJ1-1; D call uncertain. V gave up 4 bases and J gave up 2 bases, with 8 bases separating them. The germline gives CDR1 WSHSY, CDR2 SAAADI. There are 13 residues in the CDR3.

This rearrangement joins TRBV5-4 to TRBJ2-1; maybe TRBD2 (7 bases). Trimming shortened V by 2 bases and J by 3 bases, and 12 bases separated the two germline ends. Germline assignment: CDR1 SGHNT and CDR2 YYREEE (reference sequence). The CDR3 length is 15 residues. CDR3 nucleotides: TGTGCCAGCAGCTTCCCCGGGGGGCTCTACAATGAGCAGTTCTTC. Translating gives CASSFPGGLYNEQFF.

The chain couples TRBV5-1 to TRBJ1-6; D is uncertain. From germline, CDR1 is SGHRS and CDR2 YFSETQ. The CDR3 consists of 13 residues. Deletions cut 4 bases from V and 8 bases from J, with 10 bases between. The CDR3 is CASSAYLDSPLHF. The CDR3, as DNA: TGCGCCAGCAGCGCATACTTGGATTCACCCCTCCACTTT.

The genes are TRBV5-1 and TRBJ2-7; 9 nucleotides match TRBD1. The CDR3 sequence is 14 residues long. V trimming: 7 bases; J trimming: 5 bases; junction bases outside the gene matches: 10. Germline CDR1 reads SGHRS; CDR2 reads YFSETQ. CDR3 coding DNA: TGCGCCAGCCACGAAGGGACAGGGTTGAACGAGCAGTACTTC. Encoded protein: CASHEGTGLNEQYF.

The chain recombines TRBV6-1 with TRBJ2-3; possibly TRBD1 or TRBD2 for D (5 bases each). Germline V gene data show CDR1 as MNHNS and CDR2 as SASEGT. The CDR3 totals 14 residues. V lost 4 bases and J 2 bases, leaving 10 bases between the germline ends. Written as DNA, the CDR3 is TGTGCCAGCAGTGGACGGGACCCCACAGATACGCAGTATTTT. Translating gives CASSGRDPTDTQYF.

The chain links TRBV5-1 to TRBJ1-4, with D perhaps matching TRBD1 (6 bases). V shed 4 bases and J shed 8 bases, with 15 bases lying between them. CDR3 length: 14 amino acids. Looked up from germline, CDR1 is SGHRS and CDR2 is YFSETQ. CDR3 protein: CASSPGVSGEKLFF. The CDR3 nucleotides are TGCGCCAGCAGCCCAGGGGTTTCAGGGGAAAAACTGTTTTTT.

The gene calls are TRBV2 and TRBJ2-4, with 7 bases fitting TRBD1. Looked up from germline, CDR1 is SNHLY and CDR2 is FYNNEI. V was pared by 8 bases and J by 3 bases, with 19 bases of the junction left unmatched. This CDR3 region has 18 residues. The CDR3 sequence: CASRERQGYYTVKNIQYF. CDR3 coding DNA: TGTGCCAGCCGAGAGAGACAGGGATATTACACTGTCAAAAACATTCAGTACTTC.

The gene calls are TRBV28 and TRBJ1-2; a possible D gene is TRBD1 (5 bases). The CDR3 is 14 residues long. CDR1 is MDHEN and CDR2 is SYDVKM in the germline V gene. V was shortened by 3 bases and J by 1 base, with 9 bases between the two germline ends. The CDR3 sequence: CASSFRVLNYGYTF. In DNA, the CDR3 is TGTGCCAGCAGTTTCAGGGTTCTTAACTATGGCTACACCTTC.

The CDR3 sequence is CASYEQRGNNEQFF. The CDR3 DNA reads TGTGCCAGCTATGAACAGCGGGGGAACAATGAGCAGTTCTTC. This chain joins TRBV7-8 and TRBJ2-1; 8 nucleotides line up with TRBD2. Germline V CDR1 and CDR2: SGHVS, FQNEAQ. The length of the CDR3 is 14 residues. J was trimmed by 5 bases and V by 8 bases; bases with no gene match: 8.

In nucleotides, the CDR3 is TGTGCCAGCAGCTTAGCCAGTGGCTCTGGAAACACCATATATTTT. It yields the protein CASSLASGSGNTIYF. The chain couples TRBV7-6 to TRBJ1-3, with no clear D. V lost 0 bases to trimming and J lost 0 bases, with 6 bases between them. This CDR3 region has 15 residues. The germline V gene has CDR1 SGHVS and CDR2 FNYEAQ.

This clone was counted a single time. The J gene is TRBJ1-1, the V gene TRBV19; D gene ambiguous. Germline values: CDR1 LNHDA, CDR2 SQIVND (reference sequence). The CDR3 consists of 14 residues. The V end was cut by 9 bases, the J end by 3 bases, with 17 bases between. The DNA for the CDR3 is TGTGCCAGCTCCTCTCGCCTTGGGGACACTGAAGCTTTCTTT. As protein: CASSSRLGDTEAFF.

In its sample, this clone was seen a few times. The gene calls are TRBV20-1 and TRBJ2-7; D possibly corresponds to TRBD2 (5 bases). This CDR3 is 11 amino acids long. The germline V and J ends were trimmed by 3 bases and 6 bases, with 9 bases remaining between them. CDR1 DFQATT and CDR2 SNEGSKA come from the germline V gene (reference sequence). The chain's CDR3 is CSASRTVEQYF. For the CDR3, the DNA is TGCAGTGCTAGCCGGACTGTCGAGCAGTACTTC.